This is a list of T cell receptor beta chains from one sample in a study of T-cell reconstitution after alpha-beta-depleted transplantation in children. TCRdb passed the PCR reads through MiXCR, listing each CDR3 protein once. This table holds about 72,000 distinct CDR3 sequences, 7% to 8% found once. Sequenced here: PBMCs from the stem cell graft donor, sampled from the stem cell graft. The receptors were sampled from a human donor who donated a stem cell graft to a child with acute lymphoblastic leukemia. CDR3s include the opening cysteine and the closing phenylalanine or tryptophan. Fields, in order: clone size, D gene, J gene, V gene, CDR3 DNA, CDR3 protein. The D gene is left open where the match is weak. Expanded clones are given a class, and other clones once, few, many or no size at all.

>many|NA|TRBJ2-7|TRBV20-1
TGCAGTGCTAGGGTCACCCCAACCAGCTACGAGCAGTACTTC
CSARVTPTSYEQYF
>few|NA|TRBJ2-3|TRBV5-1
TGCGCCAGCAGCCCAGGGAAAGGGACGCAGTATTTT
CASSPGKGTQYF
>many|NA|TRBJ1-5|TRBV24-1
TGTGCCACCAGTGGTAGGGACCGCAATCAGCCCCAGCATTTT
CATSGRDRNQPQHF
>many|NA|TRBJ1-5|TRBV9
TGTGCCAGCAGCGTCGGCATAGGGGCGAACAATCAGCCCCAGCATTTT
CASSVGIGANNQPQHF
>many|TRBD1|TRBJ1-2|TRBV4-3
TGCGCCAGCAGCCAAGAATCAGGGGGCTATGGCTACACCTTC
CASSQESGGYGYTF
>many|TRBD1|TRBJ1-2|TRBV4-3
TGCGCCAGCAGCCGGATACAGGGGTCTAACTATGGCTACACCTTC
CASSRIQGSNYGYTF
>few|TRBD2|TRBJ2-2|TRBV7-7
TGTGCTAGCAGCCCCAACGCCGGGACTACTAACACCGGGGAGCTGTTTTTT
CASSPNAGTTNTGELFF
>few|NA|TRBJ2-2|TRBV6-2/TRBV6-3
TGTGCCGGAGGGAGTTCGAACACCGGGGAGCTGTTTTTT
CAGGSSNTGELFF
>many|NA|TRBJ1-1|TRBV29-1
TGCAGCGCCGAAGGGCCTCTCCCTACTTTCTTT
CSAEGPLPTFF
>NA|NA|TRBJ2-5|TRBV5-4
TGTGCCAGCAGCAGGCAAGAGGAGGAGACCCAGTACTTC
CASSRQEEETQYF
>few|NA|TRBJ1-5|TRBV10-3
TGTGCCATCAGTGCTTCCAGTGAGGAAAAGCCCCAGCATTTT
CAISASSEEKPQHF
>many|TRBD1|TRBJ1-1|TRBV7-2
TGTGCCAGCAGCGTCCACCGGGACAGGGGGACTGAAGCTTTCTTT
CASSVHRDRGTEAFF
>many|NA|TRBJ1-6|TRBV28
TGTGCCAGCAGTTTGGACAACTATAATTCACCCCTCCACTTT
CASSLDNYNSPLHF
>few|TRBD2|TRBJ2-7|TRBV2
TGTGCCAGCAGTCTCGGACTAGCGGGAACCTACGAGCAGTACTTC
CASSLGLAGTYEQYF
>many|NA|TRBJ2-2|TRBV6-2/TRBV6-3
TGTGCCAGCAATGAGGACTTCACCGGGGAGCTGTTTTTT
CASNEDFTGELFF
>many|NA|TRBJ2-7|TRBV6-1
TGTGCCAGCAGCGAAACGAGCTACGAGCAGTACTTC
CASSETSYEQYF
>many|NA|TRBJ1-5|TRBV9
TGTGCCAGCAGCGTAGAAGCACAGGGGCCCCAGCATTTT
CASSVEAQGPQHF
>many|NA|TRBJ2-7|TRBV7-8
TGTGCCAGCAGCTCCGACAGCCCCTATAAGCAGTACTTC
CASSSDSPYKQYF
>many|NA|TRBJ1-5|TRBV2
TGTGCCAGTGGTCGGGGAGGAGGGCAGCCCCAGCATTTT
CASGRGGGQPQHF
>many|NA|TRBJ2-7|TRBV3-1
TGTGCCAGCGGTAGGTCCTACGAGCAGTACTTC
CASGRSYEQYF
>many|NA|TRBJ1-5|TRBV2
TGTGCCAGCAGTGAAAGGTCAGGCGGCCAGCCCCAGCATTTT
CASSERSGGQPQHF
>many|NA|TRBJ2-2|TRBV12-3/TRBV12-4
TGTGCCAGCAGTTTAGAATCCGGGGAGCTGTTTTTT
CASSLESGELFF
>many|NA|TRBJ1-1|TRBV5-1
TGCGCCAGCAGCTTGGAAGGTATTACTGAAGCTTTCTTT
CASSLEGITEAFF
>NA|NA|TRBJ2-5|TRBV28
TGTGCCAGCAGGCTTCCATTAGGGGACCAAGAGACCCAGTACTTC
CASRLPLGDQETQYF
>few|NA|TRBJ1-2|TRBV4-1
TGCGCCAGCAGCCAAGTGAGGGGGACACCGTATGGCTACACCTTC
CASSQVRGTPYGYTF
>many|NA|TRBJ2-1|TRBV6-6
TGTGCCAGCGGGGTCGAGCAGTTCTTC
CASGVEQFF
>many|TRBD1|TRBJ1-1|TRBV29-1
TGCAGCGCTGACAGGGGGCTCACTGAAGCTTTCTTT
CSADRGLTEAFF
>many|TRBD1|TRBJ1-2|TRBV9
TGTGCCAGCGGGGGCAGGGGGCACTATGGCTACACCTTC
CASGGRGHYGYTF
>few|NA|TRBJ2-5|TRBV20-1
TGCAGTGCTAGAGACGGAGGGAAGACGGAAGAGACCCAGTACTTC
CSARDGGKTEETQYF
>few|NA|TRBJ1-1|TRBV7-6
TGTGCCAGCAGCTCTACCGGGGGAGGGATGAACACTGAAGCTTTCTTT
CASSSTGGGMNTEAFF
>many|NA|TRBJ2-6|TRBV6-5
TGTGCCAGCAGTACCAGGGGTTCTGGGGCCAACGTCCTGACTTTC
CASSTRGSGANVLTF
>few|TRBD1|TRBJ2-7|TRBV7-6
TGTGCCAGCAGCCCAAGTCCGACCGGGACAGGGAGGACCTACGAGCAGTACTTC
CASSPSPTGTGRTYEQYF
>few|NA|TRBJ2-5|TRBV6-5
TGTGCCAGCAGTCGCCCTTTAGGGGGGGGTAACCAAGAGACCCAGTACTTC
CASSRPLGGGNQETQYF
>many|NA|TRBJ1-4|TRBV6-1
TGTGCCAGCAGTGCCGCGGTCGAAAAACTGTTTTTT
CASSAAVEKLFF
>many|TRBD2|TRBJ2-1|TRBV24-1
TGTGCCACCAGTGAGGGGGAGGCTAGCGGGAGGGCCGGGAGTGAGCAGTTCTTC
CATSEGEASGRAGSEQFF
>NA|TRBD1|TRBJ1-2|TRBV2
TGTGCCAGCCTCATAGAGACAGGGGGCCGAGGCTACACCTTC
CASLIETGGRGYTF
>many|TRBD1|TRBJ1-6|TRBV27
TGTGCCAGCAGTCTCTGGGGGGGGACAGATAATTCACCCCTCCACTTT
CASSLWGGTDNSPLHF
>few|TRBD2|TRBJ2-1|TRBV7-3
TGTGCCAGCAGCTTAGAAACGGGAGGGGCCTACAATGAGCAGTTCTTC
CASSLETGGAYNEQFF
>NA|TRBD2|TRBJ2-3|TRBV7-2
TGTGCCAGCAGCTTGGTGGCGGGGGGGAGAGATACGCAGTATTTT
CASSLVAGGRDTQYF
>many|NA|TRBJ1-2|TRBV27
TGTGCCAGCATTCAGCTCAACTATGGCTACACCTTC
CASIQLNYGYTF
>many|NA|TRBJ2-7|TRBV6-1
TGTGCCAGCAAAGAGACAGGGGCGGGAGGACTTCTCTACGAGCAGTACTTC
CASKETGAGGLLYEQYF
>many|NA|TRBJ2-7|TRBV9
TGTGCCAGCAGCGTAGGAGACAGGTCCCTCGAGCAGTACTTC
CASSVGDRSLEQYF
>many|NA|TRBJ2-1|TRBV5-1
TGCGCCAGCAGCTTCTCGGGGGCCTACAATGAGCAGTTCTTC
CASSFSGAYNEQFF
>few|TRBD2|TRBJ2-7|TRBV11-1
TGTGCCAGCAGCTTAGCCTCTCTACTAGCGGGGGGGCTTTATGAGCAGTACTTC
CASSLASLLAGGLYEQYF
>NA|TRBD1|TRBJ1-4|TRBV3-1
TGTGCCAGCAGCCGTGGACAGGGAAGTTCCGTTAATGAAAAACTGTTTTTT
CASSRGQGSSVNEKLFF
>many|NA|TRBJ2-3|TRBV12-3/TRBV12-4
TGTGCCAGGAGCCCCGGACAGCCGCGCACAGATACGCAGTATTTT
CARSPGQPRTDTQYF
>NA|NA|TRBJ1-5|TRBV5-6
TGTGCCAGCAGTTCACTGGGGGGTGAGCCCCAGCATTTT
CASSSLGGEPQHF
>many|NA|TRBJ2-7|TRBV20-1
TGCAGTGCTAGAGATACTAGTGGTGTCCACGAGCAGTACTTC
CSARDTSGVHEQYF
>few|NA|TRBJ2-4|TRBV4-1
TGCGCCAGCAGCCTGGTCCCTGGAGACATTCAGTACTTC
CASSLVPGDIQYF
>few|NA|TRBJ2-7|TRBV7-3
TGTGCCAGCAGCTTAACAGATGACGGCGAGCAGTACTTC
CASSLTDDGEQYF
>many|NA|TRBJ1-4|TRBV29-1
TGCAGCGTTGAAGACGGCCGGAGGAAGGAAAAACTGTTTTTT
CSVEDGRRKEKLFF
>few|NA|TRBJ1-5|TRBV12-3/TRBV12-4
TGTGCCAGCGGGTTAACAGGGCTAGCTTTCAATCAGCCCCAGCATTTT
CASGLTGLAFNQPQHF
>few|TRBD2|TRBJ2-1|TRBV27
TGTGCCAGCAGTTTAAGGGGACTAGCGGGGGGGGGGTCCTACAATGAGCAGTTCTTC
CASSLRGLAGGGSYNEQFF
>NA|TRBD1|TRBJ2-2|TRBV6-5
TGTGCCAGCAGTTACAGGGGGACAGGGAACACCGGGGAGCTGTTTTTT
CASSYRGTGNTGELFF
>many|NA|TRBJ1-2|TRBV20-1
TGCAGTGCTACCCGGACGAAGGGAAGGAGCAATGGCTACACCTTC
CSATRTKGRSNGYTF